The sequence of this T cell receptor (beta chain) was determined in a study of identical twins. Points from the study as a whole: Findings depended on cross-sectional statistics rather than tracking the same donors. Reduced insertions were recorded for abundant cord blood beta clonotypes, with no such pattern in memory repertoires.

With template switching, a universal primer site was added, and the cDNA carried unique molecular identifiers. Via MiXCR, TCRdb re-called the 5' RACE reads, giving one row per CDR3 protein. The table lists 460,000 or so distinct CDR3 sequences, approximately 14% of them singletons, with around 0.57% in the top ten. This clonotype occurred many times. The target antigen is unknown. The CDR3 is 13 amino acids. V lost 2 bases to trimming and J lost 5 bases; unmatched junction nucleotides: 6. CDR1 is SQVTM, CDR2 ANQGSEA, per germline. These data also formed part of another study, on yellow fever vaccine responses in identical twins. In that study: Twins' vaccine T cell responses were reported to seem partly convergent and partly personalized.

V gene TRBV29-1 combines with J gene TRBJ2-7, with 7 bases that match TRBD1. The sample was CD4+ T cells sorted from blood. This clonotype was obtained from a woman between 18 and 29 years old in good health. The CDR3 loop reads CSVERQGVHEQYF. CDR3 DNA sequence: TGCAGCGTTGAACGACAGGGTGTCCACGAGCAGTACTTC.